The following is a TCR beta chain sequence with its context. Its specificity is unknown. At one end, the junction sequence differs from germline, possibly due to a read error. The sample belongs to a study of naive and memory T cell subsets. Points from the study as a whole: Diversity fell and Gini index rose from naive through CM, EM, EMRA.

Two oligonucleotides, mixed equimolar, formed the beta constant-region primer covering TRBC1 and TRBC2. TCRdb fed the UMI-ligation and nested PCR reads into MiXCR, producing one record per CDR3 protein. Here the sample spans 25,000 to 30,000 distinct CDR3 sequences, around 10% being singletons. The CDR3 sequence is 14 residues long. From germline, CDR1 is SGHDT and CDR2 YYEEEE. This clonotype was obtained from a human donor in good health. The specimen sequenced was effector memory CD4+ T cells from blood. Regarding subset: effector memory, CD45RA- CD27-. This sequence joins TRBV5-6 and TRBJ2-3, with D hard to call. CDR3 in DNA: TGTGCCATCAGCTTGATGCTAGTTGAAGATACGCAGTATTTT. Translated: CAISLMLVEDTQYF.